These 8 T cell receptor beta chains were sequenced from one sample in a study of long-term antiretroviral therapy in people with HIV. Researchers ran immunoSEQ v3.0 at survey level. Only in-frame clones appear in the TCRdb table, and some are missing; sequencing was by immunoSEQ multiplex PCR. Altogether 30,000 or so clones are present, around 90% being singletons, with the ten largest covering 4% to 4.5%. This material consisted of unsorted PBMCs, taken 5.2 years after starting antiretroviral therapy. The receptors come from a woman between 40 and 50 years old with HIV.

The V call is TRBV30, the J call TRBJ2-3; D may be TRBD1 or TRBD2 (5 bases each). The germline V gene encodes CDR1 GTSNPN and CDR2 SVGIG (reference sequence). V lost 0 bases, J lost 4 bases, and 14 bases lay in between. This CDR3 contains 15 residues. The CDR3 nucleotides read TGTGCCTGGAGTGTACAACTTGGGGGAGCAGATACGCAGTATTTT. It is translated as CAWSVQLGGADTQYF. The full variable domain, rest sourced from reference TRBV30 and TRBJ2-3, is SQTIHQWPATLVQPVGSPLSLECTVEGTSNPNLYWYRQAAGRGLQLLFYSVGIGQISSEVPQNLSASRPQDRQFILSSKKLLLSDSGFYLCAWSVQLGGADTQYFGPGTRLTVL.

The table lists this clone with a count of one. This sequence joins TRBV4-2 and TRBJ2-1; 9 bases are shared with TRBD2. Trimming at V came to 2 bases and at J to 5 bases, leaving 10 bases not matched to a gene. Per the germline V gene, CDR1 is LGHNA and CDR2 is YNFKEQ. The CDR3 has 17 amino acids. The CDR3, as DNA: TGTGCCAGCAGCCAAACCTTAGCGGGAGCGGGAAACAATGAGCAGTTCTTC. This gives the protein CASSQTLAGAGNNEQFF.

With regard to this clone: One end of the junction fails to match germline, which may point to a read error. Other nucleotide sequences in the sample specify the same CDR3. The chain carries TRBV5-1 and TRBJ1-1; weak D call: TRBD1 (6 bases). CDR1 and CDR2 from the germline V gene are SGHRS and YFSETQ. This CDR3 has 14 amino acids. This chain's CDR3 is CASSFSTGTTEAFF. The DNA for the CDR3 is TGCGCCAGCAGCTTCAGCACAGGGACCACTGAAGCCTTCTTT.

The CDR3 nucleotides read TGTGCCAGTAGTCCCGCCAGGGACAATGAGCAGTTCTTC. Translated: CASSPARDNEQFF. The chain couples TRBV19 to TRBJ2-1; a possible D gene is TRBD1 (5 bases). CDR3 size: 13 residues. V gave up 5 bases and J gave up 5 bases, with 10 bases separating them. From germline, CDR1 is LNHDA and CDR2 SQIVND (reference sequence).

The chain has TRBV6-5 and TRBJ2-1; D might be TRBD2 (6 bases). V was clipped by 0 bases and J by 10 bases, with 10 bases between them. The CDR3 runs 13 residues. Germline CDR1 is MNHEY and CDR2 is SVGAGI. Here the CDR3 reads CASSYSPGLEQFF. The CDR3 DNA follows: TGTGCCAGCAGTTACTCCCCGGGACTCGAGCAGTTCTTC.

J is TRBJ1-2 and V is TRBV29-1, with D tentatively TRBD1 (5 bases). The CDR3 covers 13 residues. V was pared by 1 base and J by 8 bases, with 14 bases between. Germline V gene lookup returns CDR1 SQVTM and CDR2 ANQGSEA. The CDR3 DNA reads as TGCAGCGTTGAAGGCACGCGGGGGAGCGGCTACACCTTC. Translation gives CSVEGTRGSGYTF. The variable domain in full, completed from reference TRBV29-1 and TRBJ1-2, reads SAVISQKPSRDICQRGTSLTIQCQVDSQVTMMFWYRQQPGQSLTLIATANQGSEATYESGFVIDKFPISRPNLTFSTLTVSNMSPEDSSIYLCSVEGTRGSGYTFGSGTRLTVV.

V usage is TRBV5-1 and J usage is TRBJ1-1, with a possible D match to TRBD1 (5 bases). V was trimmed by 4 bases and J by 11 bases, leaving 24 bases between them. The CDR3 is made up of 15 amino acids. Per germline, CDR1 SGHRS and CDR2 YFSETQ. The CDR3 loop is CASSQRTGTGGIAFF. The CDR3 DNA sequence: TGCGCCAGCAGCCAAAGGACGGGCACCGGGGGTATTGCTTTCTTT.

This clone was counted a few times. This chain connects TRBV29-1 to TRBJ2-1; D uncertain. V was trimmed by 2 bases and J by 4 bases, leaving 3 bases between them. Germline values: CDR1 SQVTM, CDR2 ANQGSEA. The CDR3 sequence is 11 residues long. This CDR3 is CSVERYNEQFF. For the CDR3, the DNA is TGCAGCGTTGAAAGGTACAATGAGCAGTTCTTC.